These T cell receptor beta chains were read from a single sample in a study of cytomegalovirus exposure and HLA in healthy donors. Assay used: immunoSEQ multiplex PCR; TCRdb lists only in-frame clones, some missing. Here the sample spans tens of thousands of clones, about three quarters being singletons. The sample consisted of PBMCs. Receptors originate from a man aged 35-49 years in good health and CMV-seronegative. The CDR3 runs from the conserved cysteine through the conserved F or W. A D gene is named only where the DNA matches it firmly. Clone size, where shown, is once, few, many, or a class for clones that have expanded.

cdr3_nt | cdr3_aa | d_call | v_call | clone_size | j_call
TGTGCCAGCCGTGAGGACAGGAGCACAGATACGCAGTATTTT | CASREDRSTDTQYF | TRBD1 | TRBV2 | . | TRBJ2-3
TGTGCCATCAGGGGGGGGGCGGACAATGAGCAGTTCTTC | CAIRGGADNEQFF | . | TRBV10-3 | . | TRBJ2-1
TGTGCCAGCAGCGCGACAGCTTCCTCTGGAAACACCATATATTTT | CASSATASSGNTIYF | . | TRBV11-2 | . | TRBJ1-3
TGTGCCACCTCACTGTGGGCGGGAGTGGGGGAGCAGTACTTC | CATSLWAGVGEQYF | TRBD2 | TRBV28 | . | TRBJ2-7
TGTGCCAGCAGCTTAGCGCGGGACGGGGAGCTGTTTTTT | CASSLARDGELFF | . | TRBV7-6 | . | TRBJ2-2
TGCGCCAGCAGCACCGGGACAGGGGGCAGTGAAGCTTTCTTT | CASSTGTGGSEAFF | TRBD1 | TRBV5-1 | . | TRBJ1-1
TGCGCCAGCAGCTTGACCGGGACAACCACCGGGGAGCTGTTTTTT | CASSLTGTTTGELFF | . | TRBV5-1 | few | TRBJ2-2
TGTGCCAGCTCACACTCCGGGACAGAGAACACTGAAGCTTTCTTT | CASSHSGTENTEAFF | TRBD1 | TRBV18 | . | TRBJ1-1
TGTGCCAGCAGTTGGACTAGCGGGAGGCTTGAGCAGTACTTC | CASSWTSGRLEQYF | TRBD2 | TRBV13 | . | TRBJ2-7
TGTGCCAGCAGCCCAGGGTACGATACGCAGTATTTT | CASSPGYDTQYF | . | TRBV7-3 | . | TRBJ2-3
TGTGCCAGCGGTGAATATACTGAGAACACTGAAGCTTTCTTT | CASGEYTENTEAFF | . | TRBV6-1 | . | TRBJ1-1
TGTGCCATCACAGTCGGGGGGGCCGGGACGCAGTATTTT | CAITVGGAGTQYF | TRBD2 | TRBV10-3 | . | TRBJ2-3
TGTGCCACCAGTTTGGGAGCCAACAATGAGCAGTTCTTC | CATSLGANNEQFF | . | TRBV2 | few | TRBJ2-1
TGTGCCAGGGAGGTGGACCACACACCCGGCTGGGAGACCCAGTACTTC | CAREVDHTPGWETQYF | . | TRBV7-2 | . | TRBJ2-5
TGTGCCAGCAGCCCCGACAGTGGGAGGATAGTATACAATGAGCAGTTCTTC | CASSPDSGRIVYNEQFF | . | TRBV5-4 | once | TRBJ2-1
TGTGCCAGCAGGTGGACTAGCGGGAGTTTCTACGAGCAGTACTTC | CASRWTSGSFYEQYF | TRBD2 | TRBV5-6 | few | TRBJ2-7
TGCGCCAGCAGCTTGCGGCAGGGCTCAGATACGCAGTATTTT | CASSLRQGSDTQYF | . | TRBV5-1 | . | TRBJ2-3
TGTGCCAGCAGTGCCCCCACTGGGCAGGGCGAGCAGTACTTC | CASSAPTGQGEQYF | . | TRBV6-1 | . | TRBJ2-7
TGTGCCAGCAATCCCAGCGGGGGCTACGAGCAGTACTTC | CASNPSGGYEQYF | TRBD2 | TRBV28 | . | TRBJ2-7
TGTGCCAGCAGCTTAACGGAGAGCTATGGCTACACCTTC | CASSLTESYGYTF | . | TRBV7-2 | . | TRBJ1-2
TGTGCCAGCAGCCCTGGAGGCGGACTATACAATGAGCAGTTCTTC | CASSPGGGLYNEQFF | . | TRBV14 | . | TRBJ2-1
TGTGCCAGCATCGGAAACACCATATATTTT | CASIGNTIYF | . | TRBV19 | . | TRBJ1-3
TGCGCCAGCAGCTGGGGGACAGGGGAAGGCGAGCAGTACTTC | CASSWGTGEGEQYF | TRBD1 | TRBV5-1 | . | TRBJ2-7
TGTGCCAGCAGCCCACAGGGGACGTCTAGCACAGATACGCAGTATTTT | CASSPQGTSSTDTQYF | TRBD1 | TRBV7-9 | . | TRBJ2-3
TGCGCCAGCAGTGAGTCTTGGACAGGGCAACTGTTTTTT | CASSESWTGQLFF | TRBD1 | TRBV10-1 | . | TRBJ2-2
TGTGCCAGCTCCCTGGGGGACACCTACGAGCAGTACTTC | CASSLGDTYEQYF | . | TRBV18 | . | TRBJ2-7
TGTGCCAGCAGCTTGACTAGCAAAGGGGGCACAGATACGCAGTATTTT | CASSLTSKGGTDTQYF | TRBD2 | TRBV7-8 | . | TRBJ2-3
TGTGCCAGCAATCCACTCCAAAGCGCTCAGCCCCAGCATTTT | CASNPLQSAQPQHF | . | TRBV2 | few | TRBJ1-5
TGTGCCAGCACCCGGACTAGCGGTTCGTGGGAGCAGTACTTC | CASTRTSGSWEQYF | TRBD2 | TRBV6-1 | few | TRBJ2-7
TGCGCCAGCAGCCCCTGGCCCTCGGACAACTATAATTCACCCCTCCACTTT | CASSPWPSDNYNSPLHF | . | TRBV4-1 | few | TRBJ1-6
TGTGCCAGCAGCTTGGCGGCCCGGAGCTCCTACGAGCAGTACTTC | CASSLAARSSYEQYF | . | TRBV5-6 | . | TRBJ2-7
TGTGCCAGCAGTGCCATGGGGGCGGTTCTGAGGGACAATGAGCAGTTCTTC | CASSAMGAVLRDNEQFF | . | TRBV2 | . | TRBJ2-1
TGTGCCAGCTCACCTCTACTGATCTTGGACAGGGGGCGAGCCGGGGAGCTGTTTTTT | CASSPLLILDRGRAGELFF | TRBD1 | TRBV18 | once | TRBJ2-2